This note documents a single T cell receptor beta chain sequence. Measured with immunoSEQ multiplex PCR; TCRdb has only the in-frame clones, and not every one. In the table there are over 60,000 clones, 91% of which are singletons. The sample originates from a study of T cell changes during pregnancy in multiple sclerosis. The V segment lost 0 bases and the J segment 6 bases; nucleotides outside the gene matches: 2. This CDR3 is 13 amino acids long. The germline CDR1 and CDR2 sequences are SGHDT and YYEEEE. The rearrangement links TRBV5-6 to TRBJ2-7; TRBD1 matches 8 bases. This receptor was taken from a female donor in good health, enrolled as a control in a pregnancy study. The material was peripheral blood, obtained in the third trimester of pregnancy. CDR3 bases: TGTGCCAGCAGCTTGGGGACAGGGTCCGAGCAGTACTTC. Encoded protein: CASSLGTGSEQYF.